This T cell receptor beta chain stems from a study of blood T cells in healthy people across ages (dated by TCRdb to the mid-2010s). With respect to the entire study: In model experiments, template switching captured about one uniquely barcoded TCR beta cDNA molecule for every two T cells. To track age-related changes in TCR beta repertoire diversity, the study relied on deep sequencing normalized with unique cDNA molecular identifiers. Donors were grouped into four age groups: young (average 16 years), middle-aged (roughly 38), aged (about 60) and long-lived (about 89). Donors of different ages were randomly distributed across sequencing lanes to avoid experimental bias. For two donors (one aged 18 to 29 and one aged 80 or older), the study analyzed two additional independent replicas of 1 million unique cDNA reads from the same blood draw.

V has 6 bases trimmed and J has 7 bases trimmed; junction bases matching no gene number 7. CDR1 and CDR2 (MNHNY, SVGAGI) derive from the germline V gene (reference sequence). The CDR3 holds 14 amino acids from the cysteine to the phenylalanine. The only DNA kept is the CDR3, 42 bases in frame from the first base. Preparation of the library involved 5' RACE. Sequencer: Illumina HiSeq 2500. A second roughly 6 to 12 cycle PCR used a sample-barcoded 5' primer and a J-beta primer mix. Each TCR beta cDNA molecule received a unique molecular identifier from a template-switch 5' adaptor carrying 12 random nucleotides. Each sample yielded at least 2.5 million CDR3-containing paired-end reads. First-strand cDNA was synthesized from all RNA with the Mint cDNA synthesis kit, primed by a TRBC-specific oligonucleotide. All cDNA was treated with uracil-DNA glycosylase and then went through a first 18-cycle PCR with the universal primers M1SS and BC2_uni_R. In the original analysis: Normalization of each sample was performed by random selection of 1 million high-quality reads, each carrying a distinct molecular identifier. Reads with shared molecular identifiers were discarded instead of being binned into consensus sequences. CDR3 identification, clonotype clustering and error correction used MiTCR with a Q25 quality threshold and the strictest error-elimination algorithm. A nonparametric unseen species model with Euler transformation was used to estimate a lower bound on total TCR beta diversity. Starting from the raw public reads, TCRdb applied fastp trimming at Q25, assembled clones with MiXCR and retained in-frame beta chains. Rows are unified per CDR3 protein, each entry keeping the most common DNA and genes. TCRdb, not the authors, supplied the V and J calls. This sample is represented by 850,000 to 1,000,000 distinct CDR3 sequences; roughly 51% of them were singletons. Around a fifth of the sample rests with the top ten.

The roughly 39 donors, aged about 6 to 95 years, were systemically healthy Caucasian individuals from Russia. Ten milliliters of peripheral blood were drawn from each donor into EDTA-treated Vacutainer tubes. Ficoll-Paque density-gradient centrifugation was used to isolate PBMCs, with at least 7 million per sample. Total RNA, at least 5.5 micrograms per sample, was extracted from PBMCs with Trizol reagent. The percentages of naive CD45RAhigh/CD27high T cells were determined by flow cytometry on a PBMC aliquot from every donor. Paper-wide results and their limitations: Observed TCR beta diversity per million T cells fell roughly linearly with age, and a significant reduction was already apparent by age around 36. Bulk unsorted PBMC profiling prevented conclusive comparison of naive and antigen-experienced compartments. Compared with the aged group, the long-lived group had more naive CD4+ T cells, fewer expanded clones and increased TCR diversity, a pattern suggesting age selection. Total diversity estimates from one million sequenced T cells were considered lower bounds and underestimates. Because the CMV infection status of the donors was unknown, age-related changes in expanded clonotypes may potentially have been confounded. A strong correlation was found between observed TCR beta diversity and the percentage of naive T cells measured by flow cytometry.

Turning to this clonotype: This clone's antigen is unknown. Base qualities are not provided; no much larger clone lies one nucleotide away.

This TCR was recovered from a woman aged 55-69 years in good health. The sample taken for sequencing was blood. The rearrangement joined TRBV6-6 to TRBJ2-1; TRBD2 aligns with 9 central bases. The DNA is as follows: TGTGCCAGCAGGGGTAGCGGGAGCGGGAATGAGCAGTTCTTC. Translated, this is CASRGSGSGNEQFF.